This TCR beta chain was sequenced in a study of CD8 T cells in ankylosing spondylitis. Findings and caveats of the study: As reported, disease-linked clones showed significant enrichment in matched ankylosing spondylitis synovial fluid. Apparently characteristic of ankylosing spondylitis blood was a TCR beta motif (eight highly homologous variants).

TCR beta libraries were made by quantitative 5'-RACE with molecular barcodes. TCRdb itself ran the 5' RACE reads through MiXCR, one entry per CDR3 protein. In the table there are approximately 400,000 distinct CDR3 sequences, roughly a sixth of which are singletons. As regards this clonotype: The antigen is undetermined.

This CDR3 contains 16 residues. Germline CDR1 PRHDT, CDR2 FYEKMQ (reference sequence). Unmatched junction bases numbered 15, after V lost 6 bases and J lost 9 bases. Sequences were obtained from blood, either unsorted or a sorted T cell fraction (not recorded which). The chain joins TRBV13 to TRBJ2-1, with 9 positions matching TRBD2. This clonotype was sampled from a male donor with ankylosing spondylitis. The CDR3 coding sequence is TGTGCCAGCAGTCCACGCGGTAGCGGGAGACTTGGTGAGCAGTTCTTC. Translation: CASSPRGSGRLGEQFF.